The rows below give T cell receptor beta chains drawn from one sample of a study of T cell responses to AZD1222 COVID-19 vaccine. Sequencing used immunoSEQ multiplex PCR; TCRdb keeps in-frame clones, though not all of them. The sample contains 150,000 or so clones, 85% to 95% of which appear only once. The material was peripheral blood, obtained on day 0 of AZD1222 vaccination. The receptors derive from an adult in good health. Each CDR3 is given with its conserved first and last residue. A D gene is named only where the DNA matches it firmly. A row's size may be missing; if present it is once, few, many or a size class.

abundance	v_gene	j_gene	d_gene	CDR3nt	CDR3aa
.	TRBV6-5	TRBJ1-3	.	TGTGCCAGCAGGAGGGTAACTGGAAACACCATATATTTT	CASRRVTGNTIYF
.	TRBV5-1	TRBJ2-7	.	TGCGCCAGCAGCTTCGGGATCTACGAGCAGTACTTC	CASSFGIYEQYF
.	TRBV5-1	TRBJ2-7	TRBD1	TGCGCCAGCAGACGCGGGACAGGGGCTATGGAGCAGTACTTC	CASRRGTGAMEQYF
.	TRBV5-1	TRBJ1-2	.	TGCGCCAGCAGCCATCTCCGTGGGGGCTACACCTTC	CASSHLRGGYTF
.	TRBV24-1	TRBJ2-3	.	TGTGCCACCGGGGACATCACAGATACGCAGTATTTT	CATGDITDTQYF
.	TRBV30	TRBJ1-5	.	TGTGCCTGGAGTTCCGGGGGGTCCGGGTGGCCCCAGCATTTT	CAWSSGGSGWPQHF
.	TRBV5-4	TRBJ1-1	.	TGTGCCAGCAGCTTCGGGACAGAAGCTTTCTTT	CASSFGTEAFF
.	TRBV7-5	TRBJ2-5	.	TGTGCTCCCCCGCTGGTGCGAGAGACCCAGTACTTC	CAPPLVRETQYF
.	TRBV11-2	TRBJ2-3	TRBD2	TGTGCCAGCAGCCGGACTAGCGGGAGAATTGATACGCAGTATTTT	CASSRTSGRIDTQYF
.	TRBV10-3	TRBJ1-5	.	TGTGCCATCAGTGAGTCACGAGGGTACCAGGGACCCCAGCATTTT	CAISESRGYQGPQHF
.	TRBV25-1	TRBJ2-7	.	TGTGCCAGCAGTGAATCTCTGGGGGGCCCCTACGAGCAGTACTTC	CASSESLGGPYEQYF
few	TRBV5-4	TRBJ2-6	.	TGTGCCAGCAGCAGGGGGGGAGCTGGGGCCAACGTCCTGACTTTC	CASSRGGAGANVLTF
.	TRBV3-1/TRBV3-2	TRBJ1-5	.	TGTGCCAGCAGCGATAGAGGGGTGACCGGCAATCAGCCCCAGCATTTT	CASSDRGVTGNQPQHF
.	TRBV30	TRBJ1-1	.	TGTGCCTGGAGTGCTTGGTTGAACACTGAAGCTTTCTTT	CAWSAWLNTEAFF
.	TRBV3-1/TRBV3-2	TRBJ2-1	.	TGTGCCAGCAGCCAAGGTCAGAGTCTAGCCGATGAGCAGTTCTTC	CASSQGQSLADEQFF
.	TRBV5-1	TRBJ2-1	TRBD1	TGCGCCAGCAGCGCCTTGACAGGGGACTCCTACAATGAGCAGTTCTTC	CASSALTGDSYNEQFF
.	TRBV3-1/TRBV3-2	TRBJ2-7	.	TGTGCCAGCAGCCAAGACTCGATTTCCTACGAGCAGTACTTC	CASSQDSISYEQYF
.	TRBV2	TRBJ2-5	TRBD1	TGTGCCAGCCAGGAGACAGGGGGTATCGAGACCCAGTACTTC	CASQETGGIETQYF
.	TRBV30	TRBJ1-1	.	TGTGCCTGGAGTGGGTTGACGGTTCCTAGTGAAGCTTTCTTT	CAWSGLTVPSEAFF
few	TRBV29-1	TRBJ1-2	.	TGCAGCGTTGAATTTCGGGGAAGCAATGGCTATGGCTACACCTTC	CSVEFRGSNGYGYTF
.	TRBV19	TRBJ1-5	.	TGTGCCAGTAGTATTCCGCCGACAGGCTCCAATCAGCCCCAGCATTTT	CASSIPPTGSNQPQHF
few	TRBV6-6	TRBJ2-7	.	TGTGCCAGCAGTTACAGCTGGGAGCAGTACTTC	CASSYSWEQYF
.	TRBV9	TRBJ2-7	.	TGTGCCAGCAGTGCCGGACATGGCTACGAGCAGTACTTC	CASSAGHGYEQYF
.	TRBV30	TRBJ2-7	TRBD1	TGTGCCTGGAGTGTACTCGGGACAGGAACCTACGAGCAGTACTTC	CAWSVLGTGTYEQYF
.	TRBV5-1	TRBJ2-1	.	TGCGCCAGCAGCTTGGCGGTAACACCCAATGAGCAGTTCTTC	CASSLAVTPNEQFF
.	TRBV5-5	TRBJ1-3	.	TGTGCCAGCAGCCGGGGGGCAGTCTCCTTTGGAAACACCATATATTTT	CASSRGAVSFGNTIYF
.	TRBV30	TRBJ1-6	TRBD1	TGTGCCTGGAGACCCCGAACCAGGGGGATTTCACCCCTCCACTTT	CAWRPRTRGISPLHF
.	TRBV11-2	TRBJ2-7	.	TGTGCCAGCAGCTTAGGACTCGGGAACGGTGGCGAGCAGTACTTC	CASSLGLGNGGEQYF
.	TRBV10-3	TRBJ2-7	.	TGTGCCCCTCGGGGGGGGACAGGGAGTATCGCGCAGTACTTC	CAPRGGTGSIAQYF
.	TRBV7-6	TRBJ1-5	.	TGTGCCAGCAGCTCCAGGGTTAATCAGCCCCAGCATTTT	CASSSRVNQPQHF
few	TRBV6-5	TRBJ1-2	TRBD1	TGTGCCAGCGGACAGACAGGGAACTATGGCTACACCTTC	CASGQTGNYGYTF
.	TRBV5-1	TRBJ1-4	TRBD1	TGCGCCAGCAGCCCGGACAGGGGGCTGACTAATGAAAAACTGTTTTTT	CASSPDRGLTNEKLFF
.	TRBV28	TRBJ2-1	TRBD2	TGTGCCAGCAGTTCAACTAGCGGAAAAATCGATGAGCAGTTCTTC	CASSSTSGKIDEQFF
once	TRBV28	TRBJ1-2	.	TGTGCCATTTCCGCTGGAGCTTCGAACTATGGCTACACCTTC	CAISAGASNYGYTF
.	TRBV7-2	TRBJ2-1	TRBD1	TGTGCCAGCAGCTTAATCTGGCAGGGGGCGGATGAGCAGTTCTTC	CASSLIWQGADEQFF
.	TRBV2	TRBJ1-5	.	TGTGCCAGCAGTGAAAGAAGGGAGAATCAGCCCCAGCATTTT	CASSERRENQPQHF
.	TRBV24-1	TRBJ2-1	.	TGTGCCACCAGTGAAATGGGTGATGAGCAGTTCTTC	CATSEMGDEQFF
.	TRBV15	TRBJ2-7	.	TGTGCCACCAGCAGAGATCGAAAAGGACTATACTTC	CATSRDRKGLYF
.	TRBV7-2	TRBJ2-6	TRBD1	TGTGCCACCGCTCAGGACAGGAGGAACTCTGGGGCCAACGTCCTGACTTTC	CATAQDRRNSGANVLTF
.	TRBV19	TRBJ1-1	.	TGTGCCAGTAGTATTGAACGGGGGATGAACACTGAAGCTTTCTTT	CASSIERGMNTEAFF
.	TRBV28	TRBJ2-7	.	TGTGCCAGCAGTTTAGGAAACGAGCAGTACTTC	CASSLGNEQYF
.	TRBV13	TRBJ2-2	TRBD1	TGTGCCAGCAGCGAAGAAGGACAGGGTGGACCCGGGGAGCTGTTTTTT	CASSEEGQGGPGELFF
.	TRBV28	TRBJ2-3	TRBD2	TGTGCCAGCACCCTGGGGGGGATCCCTAGCACAGATACGCAGTATTTT	CASTLGGIPSTDTQYF
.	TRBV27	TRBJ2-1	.	TGTGCCAGCAGCCAAACAGGGTACAATGAGCAGTTCTTC	CASSQTGYNEQFF
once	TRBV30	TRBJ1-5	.	TGTGCCTGGAGTACAAGGGGCAATCAGCCCCAGCATTTT	CAWSTRGNQPQHF
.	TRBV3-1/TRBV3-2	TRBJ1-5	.	TGTGCCAGCAGCCAGGACTGGAAAAATCAGCCCCAGCATTTT	CASSQDWKNQPQHF
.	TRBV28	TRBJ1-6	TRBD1	TGTGCCAGCAGTTTATGGGAGGACAGGGATAATAATTCACCCCTCCACTTT	CASSLWEDRDNNSPLHF
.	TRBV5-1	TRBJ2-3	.	TGCGCCAGCATCCCGGGTCCTCACGCAGATACGCAGTATTTT	CASIPGPHADTQYF
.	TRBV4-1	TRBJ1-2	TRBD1	TGCGCCAGCAGCCACGCGGGACAGGGAGGCGCCTATGGCTACACCTTC	CASSHAGQGGAYGYTF